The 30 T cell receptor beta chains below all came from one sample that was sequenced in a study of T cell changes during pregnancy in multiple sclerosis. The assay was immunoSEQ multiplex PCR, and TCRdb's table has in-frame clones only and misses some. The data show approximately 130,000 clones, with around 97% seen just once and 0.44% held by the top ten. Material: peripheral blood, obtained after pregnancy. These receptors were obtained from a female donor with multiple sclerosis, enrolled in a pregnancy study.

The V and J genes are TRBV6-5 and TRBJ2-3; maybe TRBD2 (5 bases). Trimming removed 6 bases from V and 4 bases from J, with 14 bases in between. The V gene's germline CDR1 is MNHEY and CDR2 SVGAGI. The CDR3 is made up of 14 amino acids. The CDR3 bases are TGTGCCAGCAGACACCGGCTAGCAGCAGATACGCAGTATTTT. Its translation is CASRHRLAADTQYF.

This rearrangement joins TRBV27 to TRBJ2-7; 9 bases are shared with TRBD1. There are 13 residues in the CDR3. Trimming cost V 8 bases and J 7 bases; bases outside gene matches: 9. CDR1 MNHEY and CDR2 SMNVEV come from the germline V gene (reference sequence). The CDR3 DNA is TGTGCCAGCGCGCAAGGGACAGGGTGGGAGCAGTACTTC. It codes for CASAQGTGWEQYF.

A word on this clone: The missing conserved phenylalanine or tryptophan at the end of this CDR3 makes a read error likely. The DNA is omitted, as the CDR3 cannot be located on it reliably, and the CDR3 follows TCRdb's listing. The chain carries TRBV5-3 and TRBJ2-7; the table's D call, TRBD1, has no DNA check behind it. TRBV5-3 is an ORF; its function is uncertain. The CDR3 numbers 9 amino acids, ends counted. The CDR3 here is CARIRDTSR.

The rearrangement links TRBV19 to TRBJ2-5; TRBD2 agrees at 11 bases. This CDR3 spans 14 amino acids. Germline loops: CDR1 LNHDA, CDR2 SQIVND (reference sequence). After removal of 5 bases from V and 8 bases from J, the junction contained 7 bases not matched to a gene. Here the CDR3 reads CASSPTLAGVTQYF. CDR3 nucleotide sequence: TGTGCCAGTAGTCCCACACTAGCGGGAGTAACCCAGTACTTC.

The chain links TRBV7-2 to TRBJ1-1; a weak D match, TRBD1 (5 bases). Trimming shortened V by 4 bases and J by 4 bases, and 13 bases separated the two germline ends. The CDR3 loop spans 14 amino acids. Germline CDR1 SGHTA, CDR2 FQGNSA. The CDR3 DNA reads TGTGCCAGCAGCTCCAGGGCCCCGCTCACTGAAGCTTTCTTT. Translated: CASSSRAPLTEAFF.

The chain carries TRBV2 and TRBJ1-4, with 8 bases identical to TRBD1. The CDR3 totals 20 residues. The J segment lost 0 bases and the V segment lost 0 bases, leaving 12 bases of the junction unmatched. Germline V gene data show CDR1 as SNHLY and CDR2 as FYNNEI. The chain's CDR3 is CASSEAAGGQEPTTNEKLFF. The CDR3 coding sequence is TGTGCCAGCAGTGAAGCCGCAGGGGGACAGGAGCCTACAACTAATGAAAAACTGTTTTTT.

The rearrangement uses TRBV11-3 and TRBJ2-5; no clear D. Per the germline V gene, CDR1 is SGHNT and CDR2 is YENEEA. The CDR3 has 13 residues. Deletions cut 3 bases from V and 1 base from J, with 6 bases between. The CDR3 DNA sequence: TGTGCCAGCAGCTTGAGGAGCCAAGAGACCCAGTACTTC. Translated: CASSLRSQETQYF.

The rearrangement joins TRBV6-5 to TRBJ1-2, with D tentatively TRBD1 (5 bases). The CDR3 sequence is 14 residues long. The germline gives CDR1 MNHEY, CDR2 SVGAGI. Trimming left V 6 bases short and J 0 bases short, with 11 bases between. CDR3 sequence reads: CASRIGGTNYGYTF. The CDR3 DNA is TGTGCCAGCAGAATCGGGGGGACTAACTATGGCTACACCTTC.

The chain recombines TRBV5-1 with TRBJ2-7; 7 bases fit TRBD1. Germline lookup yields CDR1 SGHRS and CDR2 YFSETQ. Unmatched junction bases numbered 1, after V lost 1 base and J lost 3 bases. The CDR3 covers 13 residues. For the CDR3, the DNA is TGCGCCAGCAGCTTGAGACAGGGCTACGAGCAGTACTTC. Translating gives CASSLRQGYEQYF.

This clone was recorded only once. In nucleotides, the CDR3 is TGCGCCAGCAGCCCTATAGCGGGCAGGAGCTCCTACAATGAGCAGTTCTTC. This codes for CASSPIAGRSSYNEQFF. V usage is TRBV4-1 and J usage is TRBJ2-1, with 7 bases aligning to TRBD2. The CDR3 contains 17 residues. From germline, CDR1 is MGHRA and CDR2 YSYEKL. Trimming at V came to 4 bases and at J to 0 bases, leaving 9 bases not matched to a gene.

CDR3 amino acids: CASSFVQNTGELFF. CDR3 bases: TGTGCCAGCAGCTTTGTCCAGAACACCGGGGAGCTGTTTTTT. The chain links TRBV7-9 to TRBJ2-2; D is unresolved. V lost 3 bases and J lost 1, with 6 bases in between. This CDR3 has 14 amino acids. Germline loops: CDR1 SEHNR, CDR2 FQNEAQ (reference sequence).

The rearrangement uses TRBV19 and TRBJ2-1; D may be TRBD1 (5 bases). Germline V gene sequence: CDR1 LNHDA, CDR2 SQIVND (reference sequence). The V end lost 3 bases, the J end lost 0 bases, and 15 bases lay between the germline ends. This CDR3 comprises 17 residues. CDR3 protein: CASSMGPVLPSYNEQFF. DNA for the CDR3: TGTGCCAGTAGTATGGGGCCAGTCCTACCCTCCTACAATGAGCAGTTCTTC.

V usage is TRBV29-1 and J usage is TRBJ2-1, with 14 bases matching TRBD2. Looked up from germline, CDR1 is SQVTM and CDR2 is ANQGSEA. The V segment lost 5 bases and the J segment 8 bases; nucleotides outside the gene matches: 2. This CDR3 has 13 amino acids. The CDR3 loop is CSVPGLAGDEQFF. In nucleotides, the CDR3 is TGCAGCGTTCCGGGACTAGCGGGAGATGAGCAGTTCTTC.

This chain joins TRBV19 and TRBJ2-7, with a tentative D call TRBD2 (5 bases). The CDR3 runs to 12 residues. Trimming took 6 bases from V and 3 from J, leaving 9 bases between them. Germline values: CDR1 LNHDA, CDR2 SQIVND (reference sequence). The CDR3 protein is CASRATSYEQYF. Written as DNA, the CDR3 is TGTGCCAGTAGGGCCACTAGCTACGAGCAGTACTTC.

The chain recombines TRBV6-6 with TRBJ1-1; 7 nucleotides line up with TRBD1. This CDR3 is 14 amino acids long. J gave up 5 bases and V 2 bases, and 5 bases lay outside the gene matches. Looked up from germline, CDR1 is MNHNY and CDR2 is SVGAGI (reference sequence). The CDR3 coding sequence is TGTGCCAGCAGTTACGTGACAGGGAGTACTGAAGCTTTCTTT. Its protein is CASSYVTGSTEAFF.

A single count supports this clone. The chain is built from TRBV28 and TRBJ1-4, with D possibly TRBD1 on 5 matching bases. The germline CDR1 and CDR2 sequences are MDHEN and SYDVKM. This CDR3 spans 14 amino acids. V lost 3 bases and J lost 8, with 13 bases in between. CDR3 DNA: TGTGCCAGCAGTTTCCCGTACAAGGGGGAAAAACTGTTTTTT. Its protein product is CASSFPYKGEKLFF.

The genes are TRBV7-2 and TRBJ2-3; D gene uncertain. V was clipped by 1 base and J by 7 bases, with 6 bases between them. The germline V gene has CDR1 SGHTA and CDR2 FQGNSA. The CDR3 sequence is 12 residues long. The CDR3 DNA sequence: TGTGCCAGCAGCTTAGAACTATATACGCAGTATTTT. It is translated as CASSLELYTQYF.

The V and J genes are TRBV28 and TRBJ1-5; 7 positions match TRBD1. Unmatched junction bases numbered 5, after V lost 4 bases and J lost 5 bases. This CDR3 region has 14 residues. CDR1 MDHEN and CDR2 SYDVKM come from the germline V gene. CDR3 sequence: CASSYRGGDQPQHF. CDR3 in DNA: TGTGCCAGCAGTTACAGGGGCGGGGATCAGCCCCAGCATTTT.

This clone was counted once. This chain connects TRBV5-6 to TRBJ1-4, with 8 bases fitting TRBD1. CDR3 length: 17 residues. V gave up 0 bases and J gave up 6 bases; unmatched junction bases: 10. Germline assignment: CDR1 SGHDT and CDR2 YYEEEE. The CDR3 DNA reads TGTGCCAGCAGCTTGGTAAGGACAGGGAAGAATGATGAAAAACTGTTTTTT. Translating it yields CASSLVRTGKNDEKLFF. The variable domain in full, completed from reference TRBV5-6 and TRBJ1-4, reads DAGVTQSPTHLIKTRGQQVTLRCSPKSGHDTVSWYQQALGQGPQFIFQYYEEEERQRGNFPDRFSGHQFPNYSSELNVNALLLGDSALYLCASSLVRTGKNDEKLFFGSGTQLSVL.

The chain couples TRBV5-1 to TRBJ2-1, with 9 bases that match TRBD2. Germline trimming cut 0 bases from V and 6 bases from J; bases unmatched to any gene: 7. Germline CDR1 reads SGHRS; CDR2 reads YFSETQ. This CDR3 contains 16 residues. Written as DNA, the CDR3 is TGCGCCAGCAGCTTGGCCGGGGCGGGAGGGAGCAATGAGCAGTTCTTC. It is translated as CASSLAGAGGSNEQFF.

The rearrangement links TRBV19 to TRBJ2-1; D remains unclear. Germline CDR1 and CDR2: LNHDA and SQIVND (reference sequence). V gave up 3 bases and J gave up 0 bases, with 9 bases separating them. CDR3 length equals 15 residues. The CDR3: CASSMVPSSYNEQFF. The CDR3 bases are TGTGCCAGTAGTATGGTCCCTAGCTCCTACAATGAGCAGTTCTTC.

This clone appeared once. The CDR3 reads CASRMRGLSYNEQFF. CDR3 sequence (DNA): TGTGCCAGCCGGATGCGTGGGCTCTCCTACAATGAGCAGTTCTTC. The chain recombines TRBV6-6 with TRBJ2-1; D gene unclear. The CDR3 runs to 15 residues. Germline lookup yields CDR1 MNHNY and CDR2 SVGAGI (reference sequence). Deletions cut 8 bases from V and 0 bases from J, with 14 bases between.

The CDR3 DNA reads as TGTGCCAGCAGCCCGCCCCGGGTAGCGGGAAACACAGATACGCAGTATTTT. Amino acids: CASSPPRVAGNTDTQYF. The rearrangement joins TRBV7-9 to TRBJ2-3; 8 nucleotides match TRBD2. CDR3 length equals 17 residues. The germline V gene has CDR1 SEHNR and CDR2 FQNEAQ (reference sequence). Trimming at V came to 5 bases and at J to 2 bases, leaving 12 bases not matched to a gene.

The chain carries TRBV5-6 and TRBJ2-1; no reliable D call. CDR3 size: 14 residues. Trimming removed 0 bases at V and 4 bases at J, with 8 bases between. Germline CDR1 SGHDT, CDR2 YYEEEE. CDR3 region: CASSLGAGYNEQFF. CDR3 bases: TGTGCCAGCAGCTTGGGGGCAGGATACAATGAGCAGTTCTTC. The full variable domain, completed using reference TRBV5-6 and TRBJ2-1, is DAGVTQSPTHLIKTRGQQVTLRCSPKSGHDTVSWYQQALGQGPQFIFQYYEEEERQRGNFPDRFSGHQFPNYSSELNVNALLLGDSALYLCASSLGAGYNEQFFGPGTRLTVL.

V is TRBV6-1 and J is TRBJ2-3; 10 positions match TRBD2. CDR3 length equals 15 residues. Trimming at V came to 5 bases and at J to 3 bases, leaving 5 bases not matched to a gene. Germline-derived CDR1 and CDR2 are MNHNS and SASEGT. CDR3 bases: TGTGCCAGCAGTTCTAGCGGGAGTGGGACAGATACGCAGTATTTT. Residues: CASSSSGSGTDTQYF.

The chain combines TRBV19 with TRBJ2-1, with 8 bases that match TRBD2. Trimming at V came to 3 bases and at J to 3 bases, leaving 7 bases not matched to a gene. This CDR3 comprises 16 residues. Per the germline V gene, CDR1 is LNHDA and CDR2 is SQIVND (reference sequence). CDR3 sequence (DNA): TGTGCCAGTAGTATTCAGAGCGGGAGACTCTACAATGAGCAGTTCTTC. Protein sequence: CASSIQSGRLYNEQFF.

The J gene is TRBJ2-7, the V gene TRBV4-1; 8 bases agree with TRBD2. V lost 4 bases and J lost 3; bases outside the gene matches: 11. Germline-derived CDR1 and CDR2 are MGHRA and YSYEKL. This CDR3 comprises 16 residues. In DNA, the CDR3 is TGCGCCAGCAGCCCCGGCGGGACTAGGACTATCTACGAGCAGTACTTC. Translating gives CASSPGGTRTIYEQYF.

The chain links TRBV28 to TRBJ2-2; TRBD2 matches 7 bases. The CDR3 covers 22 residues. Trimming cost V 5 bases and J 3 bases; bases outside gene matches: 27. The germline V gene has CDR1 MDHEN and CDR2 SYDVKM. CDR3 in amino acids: CASSPPWGGGRSVYPDTGELFF. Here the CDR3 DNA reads TGTGCCAGCAGTCCCCCCTGGGGGGGAGGAAGGTCGGTATACCCGGACACCGGGGAGCTGTTTTTT.

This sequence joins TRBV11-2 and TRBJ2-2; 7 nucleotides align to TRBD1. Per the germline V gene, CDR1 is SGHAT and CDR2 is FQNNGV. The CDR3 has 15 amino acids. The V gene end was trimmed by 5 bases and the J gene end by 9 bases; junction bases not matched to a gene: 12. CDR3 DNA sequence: TGTGCCAGCAGCCGTTTACAGACAGGGACCCGGGAGCTGTTTTTT. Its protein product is CASSRLQTGTRELFF.

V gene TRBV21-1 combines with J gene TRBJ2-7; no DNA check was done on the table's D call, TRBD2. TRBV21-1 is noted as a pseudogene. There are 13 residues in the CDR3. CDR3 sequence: CAIMTSGSYEQYF. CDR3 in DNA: TGTGCCATCATGACTAGCGGTTCCTACGAGCAGTACTTC.